These T cell receptor beta chains were read from a single sample in a study of T cell changes during pregnancy in multiple sclerosis. TCRdb's table, derived via immunoSEQ multiplex PCR, lists solely in-frame clones and lacks some. The sample has fewer than 40,000 clones, about 91% seen once; the top ten hold roughly 0.72%. The sample was CD4+ T cells from peripheral blood mononuclear cells, taken in the third trimester of pregnancy. The receptors were sampled from a female donor with multiple sclerosis, enrolled in a pregnancy study. Each CDR3 is given with its conserved first and last residue. A D gene is named only where the DNA matches it firmly. Not all rows give a size; the values are once, few, many and, for expanded clones, a class.

TRBV5-1	NA	NA	TRBJ1-2	TGCGCCAGCAGCTTGCCCCGGGCAGGGAAAAACTATGGCTACACCTTC	CASSLPRAGKNYGYTF
TRBV11-2	NA	TRBD1	TRBJ1-1	TGTGCCAGCAGACCCTTGACAGGGCTGAACACTGAAGCTTTCTTT	CASRPLTGLNTEAFF
TRBV6-5	few	NA	TRBJ1-1	TGTGCCAGCAGTTACTCCCACACACTGAACACTGAAGCTTTCTTT	CASSYSHTLNTEAFF
TRBV11-3	NA	TRBD1	TRBJ2-7	TGTGCCAGCAGCGCGGGACAGGGACCCCTCCCCTACGAGCAGTACTTC	CASSAGQGPLPYEQYF
TRBV4-2	NA	NA	TRBJ2-5	TGTGCCAGCAGCCAAGGCGGGATCCAAGAGACCCAGTACTTC	CASSQGGIQETQYF
TRBV30	NA	TRBD1	TRBJ2-7	TGTGCCTGGAGTGTACTGGGGACAGCCGAGCAGTACTTC	CAWSVLGTAEQYF
TRBV29-1	NA	TRBD2	TRBJ2-6	TGCAGCACCGGGGGGGAGAGTGGGGCCAACGTCCTGACTTTC	CSTGGESGANVLTF
TRBV18	NA	NA	TRBJ2-2	TGTGCCAGCTCACCGAGTATCACCGGGGAGCTGTTTTTT	CASSPSITGELFF
TRBV10-3	NA	NA	TRBJ1-1	TGTGCCATCACCCCACAGAAGAACACTGAAGCTTTCTTT	CAITPQKNTEAFF
TRBV28	once	TRBD1	TRBJ1-2	TGTGCCAGCAGCTCCCCGGGACAGAACTATGGCTACACCTTC	CASSSPGQNYGYTF
TRBV30	NA	NA	TRBJ1-6	TGTGCCTGGACCGCAGGGGCGGATTCACCCCTCCACTTT	CAWTAGADSPLHF
TRBV6-6	NA	TRBD1	TRBJ1-2	TGTGCCAGCAGTGGGGGACAGTCGACTAACTATGGCTACACCTTC	CASSGGQSTNYGYTF
TRBV5-5	NA	NA	TRBJ1-2	TGTGCCAGCAGCTTGGCTCCAGCGGCTAACTATGGCTACACCTTC	CASSLAPAANYGYTF
TRBV19	NA	NA	TRBJ1-1	TGTGCCAGTAGTATGAGATTGGAGGGGATCACTGAAGCTTTCTTT	CASSMRLEGITEAFF
TRBV6-6	NA	TRBD1	TRBJ1-1	TGTGCCAGCAGTCGGACAGGGGTCAACACTGAAGCTTTCTTT	CASSRTGVNTEAFF
TRBV12-5	NA	TRBD2	TRBJ2-1	TGTGCTAGTGGTTTGGTACAAGGTAGCGGGAGGACGGAGCAGTTCTTC	CASGLVQGSGRTEQFF
TRBV19	NA	TRBD2	TRBJ2-3	TGTGCCAGTAGCGCGCAGACTAGCTTTGGCACAGATACGCAGTATTTT	CASSAQTSFGTDTQYF
TRBV28	NA	NA	TRBJ1-1	TGTGCCGCAGAATCTGGACGGGGGTTCACTGAAGCTTTCTTT	CAAESGRGFTEAFF
TRBV27	NA	TRBD2	TRBJ2-3	TGTGCCAGCAGTGCCGGGACTAGCGGCACAGATACGCAGTATTTT	CASSAGTSGTDTQYF
TRBV28	NA	NA	TRBJ1-2	TGTGCCATCCTCGAACTTGGGGCTGGCTACACCTTC	CAILELGAGYTF
TRBV2	NA	TRBD2	TRBJ2-5	TGTGCCAGCAGTGGGACTAGCGGGAAGGGGGAGACCCAGTACTTC	CASSGTSGKGETQYF
TRBV30	NA	TRBD2	TRBJ2-1	TGTGCCTGGAGTAAACTAGCGGGAGCTTACAATGAGCAGTTCTTC	CAWSKLAGAYNEQFF
TRBV9	NA	NA	TRBJ2-5	TGTGCCAGCAGCCCAGGGAGGGAGACCCAGTACTTC	CASSPGRETQYF
TRBV18	NA	TRBD1	TRBJ2-2	TGTGCCAGCTCACCTTCGACAGGGGGCGCCGTCGGGGAGCTGTTTTTT	CASSPSTGGAVGELFF
TRBV18	NA	TRBD1	TRBJ1-4	TGTGCCAGCTCACCACTGACAGGGGCTGCCTCTGAAAAACTGTTTTTT	CASSPLTGAASEKLFF
TRBV11-1	NA	NA	TRBJ2-1	TGTGCCAGCAGCTTAGAGCCCCCAACGCTATACAATGAGCAGTTCTTC	CASSLEPPTLYNEQFF
TRBV6-5	NA	NA	TRBJ2-6	TGTGCCACCCACCCGCAGGGTGGTGGGGCCAACGTCCTGACTTTC	CATHPQGGGANVLTF
TRBV6-5	NA	NA	TRBJ1-4	TGTGCCAGCAGGCCCCGGGGGGATTTTAATGAAAAACTGTTTTTT	CASRPRGDFNEKLFF
TRBV4-1	NA	NA	TRBJ2-1	TGCGCCAGCAGCCAAGCACCGGACTCCTCCACCTACAATGAGCAGTTCTTC	CASSQAPDSSTYNEQFF
TRBV7-9	NA	NA	TRBJ1-1	TGTGCCAGCAGCTTAAATGGTCAGGGGTTGGGAACTGAAGCTTTCTTT	CASSLNGQGLGTEAFF
TRBV5-5	NA	TRBD2	TRBJ2-3	TGTGCCAGCAGCTTGACGGGAGGGGTGGGAGATACGCAGTATTTT	CASSLTGGVGDTQYF
TRBV5-1	NA	NA	TRBJ1-1	TGCGCCAGCAGCTGGACGGGGGATGGGGCTGAAGCTTTCTTT	CASSWTGDGAEAFF
TRBV29-1	NA	TRBD2	TRBJ2-1	TGCAGCAACAAAAGGGGACTAGCGGGCCCCCCAGTATCCTACAATGAGCAGTTCTTC	CSNKRGLAGPPVSYNEQFF
TRBV5-5	NA	NA	TRBJ2-7	TGTGCCAGCAGAACTAGCTCCGGCGAGCAGTACTTC	CASRTSSGEQYF
TRBV19	once	NA	TRBJ1-2	TGTGCCAGTGGGCAGGGCAGTGGCTACACCTTC	CASGQGSGYTF
TRBV9	NA	TRBD2	TRBJ2-5	TGTGCCAGCAGCCCTGGGACTAGCGGAGGTATTTTGGAGACCCAGTACTTC	CASSPGTSGGILETQYF
TRBV30	few	NA	TRBJ1-1	TGTGCCTGGAGTGGGTACGCCCGGGGGGCTGAAGCTTTCTTT	CAWSGYARGAEAFF
TRBV12-5	NA	TRBD2	TRBJ2-5	TGTGCTAGTGGCTTGGGACTAGCGGGAGTAGAGACCCAGTACTTC	CASGLGLAGVETQYF
TRBV19	NA	NA	TRBJ1-1	TGTGCCAGTAGTACCTTAGGGAGCTTGAACACTGAAGCTTTCTTT	CASSTLGSLNTEAFF
TRBV5-4	few	NA	TRBJ2-3	TGTGCCAGCAGCGGGAGGGGCGGGGGCGGAGATACGCAGTATTTT	CASSGRGGGGDTQYF
TRBV5-6	NA	NA	TRBJ2-7	TGTGCCAGCAGCTTGGATCGCTACGAGCAGTACTTC	CASSLDRYEQYF
TRBV5-6	NA	TRBD2	TRBJ2-1	TGTGCCAGCAGCTGGGGACTAGCGGGGTACAATGAGCAGTTCTTC	CASSWGLAGYNEQFF
TRBV4-1	few	NA	TRBJ1-1	TGCGCCAGCAGCCAAGACAGGGACACTGAAGCTTTCTTT	CASSQDRDTEAFF
TRBV6-5	NA	TRBD2	TRBJ2-1	TGTGCCAGCAGCGAGCGGGAGAGGCAGTTCTTC	CASSERERQFF
TRBV19	NA	NA	TRBJ2-5	TGTGCCAGTAAAGCCAGGGGAGAGACCCAGTACTTC	CASKARGETQYF
TRBV5-4	NA	NA	TRBJ2-3	TGTGCCAGCAAACCCCAGGATACAGATACGCAGTATTTT	CASKPQDTDTQYF
TRBV14	once	TRBD2	TRBJ2-3	TGTGCCATCCGACTTCCGGGACTAGCGGGAGTAGATACGCAGTATTTT	CAIRLPGLAGVDTQYF
TRBV30	NA	NA	TRBJ1-1	TGTGCCTGGCAACAGGGGAACACTGAAGCTTTCTTT	CAWQQGNTEAFF
TRBV27	NA	TRBD1	TRBJ2-1	TGTGCCAGCAGTTCCCTGGACAGGGGACGGTTTTACAATGAGCAGTTCTTC	CASSSLDRGRFYNEQFF
TRBV30	few	NA	TRBJ1-2	TGTGCCTGGATCCTAGCCAACTATGGCTACACCTTC	CAWILANYGYTF
TRBV7-9	NA	NA	TRBJ1-1	TGTGCCAGCAGCCCGTTCCAGGCGGGGACTGAAGCTTTCTTT	CASSPFQAGTEAFF
TRBV2	NA	NA	TRBJ2-2	TGTGCCAGCAGTGGGGCTCTAGAGGGCGGGGAGCTGTTTTTT	CASSGALEGGELFF
TRBV18	NA	NA	TRBJ1-1	TGTGCCAGCTCACCAGCGAACCCACTGATCGCTGAAGCTTTCTTT	CASSPANPLIAEAFF